The clone carrying this T cell receptor (beta chain) was observed a handful of times. TCRdb fed the 5' RACE reads into MiXCR, producing one record per CDR3 protein. This table has tens of thousands of distinct CDR3 sequences, over 20% appearing once. Germline V CDR1 and CDR2: SGHRS, YFSETQ. The CDR3 runs to 14 residues. V shed 4 bases and J shed 2 bases, with 13 bases lying between them. The receptor comes from a female donor with breast cancer. The sequencing input was tumor-infiltrating naive CD4+ T cells sorted from the breast tumor. Subset specified: naive CD4+ T cells, CD4+CD45RA+CD25-. The rearrangement joins TRBV5-1 to TRBJ2-7; D might be TRBD2 (5 bases). The CDR3 DNA reads as TGCGCCAGCAGCCTCTCTAGCTACGCCTACGAGCAGTACTTC. It encodes CASSLSSYAYEQYF. Full variable domain (remainder filled in from reference TRBV5-1 and TRBJ2-7): KAGVTQTPRYLIKTRGQQVTLSCSPISGHRSVSWYQQTPGQGLQFLFEYFSETQRNKGNFPGRFSGRQFSNSRSEMNVSTLELGDSALYLCASSLSSYAYEQYFGPGTRLTVT.